This T cell receptor beta chain was retrieved from a study of T-cell reconstitution after alpha-beta-depleted transplantation in children (dated by TCRdb to about 2016). Describing the broader study: Using TCR repertoire profiling, the study followed T-cell immune reconstitution in a quantitative way in children after TCRalphabeta/CD19-depleted allogeneic hematopoietic cell transplantation.

As concerns this clonotype: The target of this receptor is not known. No base quality values were provided; no much bigger clone lies one nucleotide off.

The method behind the library was PCR. The data were produced on an Illumina HiSeq 2500. Molecular barcoding was employed in the preparation of TCR libraries, with unique molecular identifiers being used to normalize TCRbeta repertoire quantification. TCRdb passed the public sequencing reads through fastp at Q25 and MiXCR, retaining productive beta sequences. Every CDR3 protein is listed once, alongside the most common genes and DNA of its rows. Recorded for this sample are around 200,000 distinct CDR3 sequences; over 5.5% of them occurred a single time. Over 2.5% of the sample is in the top ten clones. CDR1 and CDR2, per the germline V gene (reference sequence), are GTSNPN and SVGIG. V lost 5 bases and J lost 0 bases; the stretch between them is 16 bases long. The CDR3, cysteine through phenylalanine, is 15 amino acids long. Of the read, only the CDR3 DNA is kept; its 45 bases are in frame from base 1.

The sequences come from PBMCs from the stem cell graft donor, collected from the stem cell graft. This sequence originates from a human donor who donated a stem cell graft to a child with Wiskott-Aldrich syndrome. The chain links TRBV30 with TRBJ1-1, with no confident D gene call. The CDR3 corresponds to CAWGGSIKMNTEAFF. At the DNA level, the sequence is TGTGCCTGGGGAGGGAGCATTAAGATGAACACTGAAGCTTTCTTT.